Only a few counts were recorded for the clone carrying this T cell receptor beta chain. The target antigen is unknown. This record belongs to a study of beta chain features in type 1 diabetes. This CDR3 contains 13 residues. Trimming left V 8 bases short and J 5 bases short, with 15 bases between. The germline V gene has CDR1 MNHNS and CDR2 SASEGT. The authors reverse transcribed all of the isolated RNA, so sequencing captured expressed TCRB transcripts. Sequenced by immunoSEQ multiplex PCR; TCRdb stores in-frame clones only, minus some. The profile shows over 600,000 clones, 9.5% to 15% of them singletons. Study results and limitations: Moderately but significantly shorter TCRB CDR3s were found in Type 1 diabetes patients in all four CD4+ subsets.

The receptor comes from a man aged 25 to 40 with type 1 diabetes. This rearrangement joins TRBV6-1 to TRBJ2-5; no reliable D call. Sequenced sample: naive CD4+ T cells from blood. The CDR3 here is CASGRPTEETQYF. CDR3 in DNA: TGTGCCAGCGGACGACCCACCGAGGAGACCCAGTACTTC.